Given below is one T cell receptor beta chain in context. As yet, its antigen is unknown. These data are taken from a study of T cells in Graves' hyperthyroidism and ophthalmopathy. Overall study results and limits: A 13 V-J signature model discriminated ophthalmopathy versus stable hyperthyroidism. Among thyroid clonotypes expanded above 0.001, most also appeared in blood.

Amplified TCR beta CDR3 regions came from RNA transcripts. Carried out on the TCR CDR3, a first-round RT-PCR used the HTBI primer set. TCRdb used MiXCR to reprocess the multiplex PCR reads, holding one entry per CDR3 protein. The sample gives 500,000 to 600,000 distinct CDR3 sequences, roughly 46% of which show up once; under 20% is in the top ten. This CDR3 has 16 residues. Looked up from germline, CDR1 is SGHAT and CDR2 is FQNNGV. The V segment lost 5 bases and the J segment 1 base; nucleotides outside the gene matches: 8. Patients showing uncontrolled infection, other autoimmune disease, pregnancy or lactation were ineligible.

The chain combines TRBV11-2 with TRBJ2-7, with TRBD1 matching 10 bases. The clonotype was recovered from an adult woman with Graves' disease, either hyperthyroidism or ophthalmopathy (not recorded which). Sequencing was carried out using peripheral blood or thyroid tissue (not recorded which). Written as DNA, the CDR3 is TGTGCCAGCAGCATCGGGACAGGGGCCCAATCCTACGAGCAGTACTTC. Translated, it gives CASSIGTGAQSYEQYF.